These 16 T cell receptor beta chains came from one sample sequenced in a study of blood T cell repertoires in COVID-19. TCRdb keeps only in-frame clones here, not all; method: immunoSEQ multiplex PCR. Of a few hundred thousand clones listed, about 88% are singletons. Sequencing used PBMCs or T cells enriched from blood (not recorded which). The receptors come from a woman in her twenties or thirties who had been exposed to COVID-19.

This chain links TRBV5-1 with TRBJ1-1, with a tentative D call TRBD1 (6 bases). This CDR3 has 13 residues. Trimming took off 4 bases at V and 5 bases at J, with 12 bases between the two ends. Germline V gene data show CDR1 as SGHRS and CDR2 as YFSETQ. The CDR3 DNA is TGCGCCAGCAGCGCAGGGGAGGGGACTGAAGCTTTCTTT. Its protein product is CASSAGEGTEAFF.

The CDR3 loop is CATIPRQGEQPQHF. For the CDR3, the DNA is TGTGCCACCATCCCCAGACAGGGGGAACAGCCCCAGCATTTT. The chain is built from TRBV24-1 and TRBJ1-5; TRBD1 matches 9 bases. CDR1 is KGHDR and CDR2 is SFDVKD in the germline V gene. The CDR3 spans 14 residues. V trimming: 8 bases; J trimming: 7 bases; junction bases outside the gene matches: 8.

The chain joins TRBV10-3 to TRBJ2-7; 15 bases agree with TRBD2. Germline CDR1 ENHRY, CDR2 SYGVKD. This CDR3 region has 13 residues. With V trimmed by 8 bases and J by 4 bases, 0 bases remained unmatched. CDR3 DNA: TGTGCCATCGGGACTAGCGGGGGGTACGAGCAGTACTTC. Translating gives CAIGTSGGYEQYF.

CDR3 DNA: TGCGCCAGCAGCTTGGGGTGGGGGCTAACTGAAGCTTTCTTT. It yields the protein CASSLGWGLTEAFF. The chain is built from TRBV5-1 and TRBJ1-1; TRBD1 is a possible D gene (6 bases). This CDR3 has 14 amino acids. V lost 0 bases to trimming and J lost 5 bases, with 11 bases between them. Germline assignment: CDR1 SGHRS and CDR2 YFSETQ.

The chain has TRBV2 and TRBJ2-2, with 8 positions matching TRBD1. Germline CDR1 is SNHLY and CDR2 is FYNNEI. The CDR3 length is 13 residues. With V trimmed by 6 bases and J by 6 bases, 3 bases remained unmatched. The CDR3 DNA follows: TGTGCCAGCAGGCAGGGGGCTGCCGGGGAGCTGTTTTTT. This translates into CASRQGAAGELFF.

CDR3: CASSGPGVGLNEKLFF. CDR3 bases: TGCGCCAGCAGCGGGCCAGGGGTGGGCCTTAATGAAAAACTGTTTTTT. The V call is TRBV5-1, the J call TRBJ1-4, with D perhaps TRBD1 (6 bases). The germline V gene encodes CDR1 SGHRS and CDR2 YFSETQ. The germline V and J ends were trimmed by 4 bases and 4 bases, with 17 bases remaining between them. The CDR3 totals 16 residues. The full variable domain, with the rest looked up from reference TRBV5-1 and TRBJ1-4, is KAGVTQTPRYLIKTRGQQVTLSCSPISGHRSVSWYQQTPGQGLQFLFEYFSETQRNKGNFPGRFSGRQFSNSRSEMNVSTLELGDSALYLCASSGPGVGLNEKLFFGSGTQLSVL.

This clone was recorded a few times. This sequence joins TRBV7-9 and TRBJ1-4; TRBD1 agrees at 10 bases. Looked up from germline, CDR1 is SEHNR and CDR2 is FQNEAQ (reference sequence). V dropped 5 bases and J dropped 7; count of bases not matched to a gene: 10. This CDR3 contains 16 residues. In DNA, the CDR3 is TGTGCCAGCAGCCGTGCTTTGCGGGACAGGGGTGAAAAACTGTTTTTT. This encodes CASSRALRDRGEKLFF.

The CDR3 is CASSLDRGGNYNEQFF. The DNA of the CDR3 is TGCGCCAGCAGCTTGGATCGGGGGGGCAACTACAATGAGCAGTTCTTC. The chain employs TRBV5-1 and TRBJ2-1; 8 bases fit TRBD2. The CDR3 spans 16 residues. The V gene end was trimmed by 0 bases and the J gene end by 3 bases; junction bases not matched to a gene: 5. Germline lookup yields CDR1 SGHRS and CDR2 YFSETQ. The variable domain in full, completed from reference TRBV5-1 and TRBJ2-1, reads KAGVTQTPRYLIKTRGQQVTLSCSPISGHRSVSWYQQTPGQGLQFLFEYFSETQRNKGNFPGRFSGRQFSNSRSEMNVSTLELGDSALYLCASSLDRGGNYNEQFFGPGTRLTVL.

The chain couples TRBV19 to TRBJ1-4; TRBD1 matches at 8 bases. After removal of 0 bases from V and 0 bases from J, the junction contained 12 bases not matched to a gene. Germline assignment: CDR1 LNHDA and CDR2 SQIVND (reference sequence). The CDR3 has 20 amino acids. CDR3 nucleotide sequence: TGTGCCAGTAGTATAGACCCTCCGACAGGGGCCCCTGCAACTAATGAAAAACTGTTTTTT. Translation gives CASSIDPPTGAPATNEKLFF.

The chain uses TRBV19 and TRBJ2-7, with D tentatively TRBD2 (6 bases). Trimming shortened V by 5 bases and J by 5 bases, and 10 bases separated the two germline ends. This CDR3 is built from 12 residues. Germline values: CDR1 LNHDA, CDR2 SQIVND (reference sequence). In DNA, the CDR3 is TGTGCCAGTAGTTTCGGGAGAGACGAGCAGTACTTC. Protein product: CASSFGRDEQYF.

For the CDR3, the DNA is TGTGCCAGCAGTTTATGGGCAGGCTCGAACTCTGGGGCCAACGTCCTGACTTTC. Translated: CASSLWAGSNSGANVLTF. This rearrangement joins TRBV27 to TRBJ2-6; no firm D call. CDR3 size: 18 residues. Trimming cost V 1 base and J 0 bases, with 13 bases left between them. CDR1 MNHEY and CDR2 SMNVEV come from the germline V gene (reference sequence).

This clone was recorded a few times. Other DNA sequences from this sample encode an identical CDR3 as well. The chain uses TRBV5-1 and TRBJ1-5; 8 bases agree with TRBD1. The CDR3 spans 15 residues. In germline, CDR1 is SGHRS, CDR2 YFSETQ. Unmatched junction bases numbered 8, after V lost 4 bases and J lost 5 bases. Here the CDR3 reads CASSPGTGGDQPQHF. The CDR3 coding sequence is TGCGCCAGCAGCCCGGGGACAGGCGGGGATCAGCCCCAGCATTTT.

The rearrangement uses TRBV6-6 and TRBJ1-1; 7 nucleotides match TRBD1. The CDR3 sequence is 11 residues long. V lost 7 bases to trimming and J lost 6 bases; unmatched junction nucleotides: 2. CDR1 is MNHNY and CDR2 is SVGAGI in the germline V gene (reference sequence). The CDR3 DNA reads TGTGCCAGCACCACAGGGGCTGAAGCTTTCTTT. Amino acids: CASTTGAEAFF.

The V and J genes are TRBV5-1 and TRBJ1-6, with 7 bases matching TRBD1. The CDR3 runs to 15 residues. V dropped 1 base and J dropped 10; count of bases not matched to a gene: 8. Germline CDR1 and CDR2: SGHRS and YFSETQ. The CDR3: CASSLSAGGESPLHF. CDR3 bases: TGCGCCAGCAGCTTGTCGGCAGGGGGTGAATCACCCCTCCACTTT.

This clone was seen ten or more times. V and J are TRBV19 and TRBJ1-5; 10 bases map to TRBD1. The CDR3 runs 16 residues. Germline V gene data show CDR1 as LNHDA and CDR2 as SQIVND (reference sequence). V lost 6 bases, J lost 5 bases, and 10 bases stayed unmatched. The CDR3 spells CASRTPGQGKHQPQHF. The DNA of the CDR3 is TGTGCCAGTAGGACACCGGGACAGGGGAAACATCAGCCCCAGCATTTT.

The chain uses TRBV30 and TRBJ1-2; D possibly corresponds to TRBD1 (6 bases). Germline CDR1 reads GTSNPN; CDR2 reads SVGIG (reference sequence). CDR3 length: 12 residues. Trimming removed 2 bases from V and 8 bases from J, with 12 bases in between. The CDR3 here is CAWSMTRGGYTF. CDR3 DNA sequence: TGTGCCTGGAGTATGACCAGGGGCGGCTACACCTTC.